The 24 T cell receptor beta chains below come from one sample, sequenced in a study of cytomegalovirus exposure and HLA in healthy donors. Vbeta (60) and Jbeta (13) primers were used in the PCR. Assay used: immunoSEQ multiplex PCR; TCRdb lists only in-frame clones, some missing. The table has approximately 150,000 clones, 82% seen once; the top ten hold more than 2.5%. Sequenced: PBMCs. Receptors originate from a male donor in good health and CMV-seronegative.

The chain joins TRBV28 to TRBJ2-1; possible D gene TRBD2, 6 bases. This CDR3 contains 13 residues. Trimming left V 7 bases short and J 6 bases short, with 13 bases between. Per germline, CDR1 MDHEN and CDR2 SYDVKM. The DNA for the CDR3 is TGTGCCAGCACCCGACTAGAGATCAATGAGCAGTTCTTC. It codes for CASTRLEINEQFF.

This clone was recorded only once. A junction end diverges from the germline sequence, so it may reflect a read error. The CDR3 coding sequence is TGTGCCAGCAGTTTAGCCCGGGGGGGGGACTCCCACTTC. Its translation: CASSLARGGDSHF. The V call is TRBV28, the J call TRBJ1-2; maybe TRBD1 (5 bases). Germline V CDR1 and CDR2: MDHEN, SYDVKM. This CDR3 comprises 13 residues.

The rearrangement uses TRBV2 and TRBJ1-1; TRBD1 is a possible D gene (6 bases). Germline V CDR1 and CDR2: SNHLY, FYNNEI. This CDR3 is 15 amino acids long. Trimming took 6 bases from V and 5 from J, leaving 19 bases between them. The CDR3 region is CASSPYQGSRTEAFF. In DNA form, the CDR3 reads TGTGCCAGCAGCCCTTATCAGGGGAGCAGGACTGAAGCTTTCTTT.

The rearrangement joins TRBV7-9 to TRBJ2-1; the D gene is possibly TRBD2 (5 bases). Trimming stripped 7 bases from V and 1 base from J, with 14 bases between. CDR1 is SEHNR and CDR2 is FQNEAQ in the germline V gene (reference sequence). The CDR3 extends over 15 amino acids. The CDR3 bases are TGTGCCAGCATCCGTCATACTAGTTCCTACAATGAGCAGTTCTTC. Residues: CASIRHTSSYNEQFF.

V and J are TRBV6-5 and TRBJ1-6, with D maybe TRBD1 (5 bases). The CDR3 is 15 amino acids. Trimming left V 5 bases short and J 9 bases short, with 17 bases between. The germline V gene encodes CDR1 MNHEY and CDR2 SVGAGI. Here the CDR3 DNA reads TGTGCCAGCAGTCCCGGGCCAGGGCGATCTTCACCCCTCCACTTT. Translation gives CASSPGPGRSSPLHF.

This clone has a single count. The chain is built from TRBV5-5 and TRBJ1-1; 8 bases match TRBD1. The V and J ends lost 4 bases and 0 bases, in that order; junction bases with no gene match: 5. CDR3 length equals 15 residues. Per the germline V gene, CDR1 is SGHKS and CDR2 is YYEKEE (reference sequence). The CDR3 sequence is CASSPGQGLNTEAFF. CDR3 in DNA: TGTGCCAGCAGCCCCGGACAGGGTTTGAACACTGAAGCTTTCTTT.

V is TRBV28 and J is TRBJ1-4; 7 bases line up with TRBD1. Germline CDR1 is MDHEN and CDR2 is SYDVKM. V was clipped by 10 bases and J by 4 bases; unmatched bases: 6. CDR3 length equals 13 residues. The CDR3 loop is CAIATGFNEKLFF. CDR3 in DNA: TGTGCCATCGCGACAGGGTTTAATGAAAAACTGTTTTTT.

The chain is built from TRBV5-6 and TRBJ2-7; perhaps TRBD2 as D (6 bases). CDR1 SGHDT and CDR2 YYEEEE come from the germline V gene. Trimming cost V 5 bases and J 3 bases, with 18 bases left between them. The CDR3 runs 15 residues. The CDR3 protein is CASSLPGLRGYEQYF. In DNA, the CDR3 is TGTGCCAGCAGTTTGCCCGGACTACGCGGCTACGAGCAGTACTTC.

The V gene is TRBV7-2, the J gene TRBJ1-5, with D possibly being TRBD1 (5 bases). V lost 2 bases and J 7 bases, leaving 12 bases between the germline ends. Germline CDR1 and CDR2: SGHTA and FQGNSA. The CDR3 loop spans 14 amino acids. The CDR3 region has the DNA TGTGCCAGCAGCTTACCAGGGCTGGGGCAGCCCCAGCATTTT. Protein sequence: CASSLPGLGQPQHF.

Only a few counts were recorded for this clone. The junction differs from germline at one of its ends, possibly a read error. The rearrangement uses TRBV7-7 and TRBJ2-7; 8 bases align to TRBD1. Per germline, CDR1 SSHAT and CDR2 FNYEAQ (reference sequence). This CDR3 has 14 residues. The CDR3 DNA sequence: TGTGCTAGCAGCAGGACAGGGTTCTCCTACGAGCAGTACTTC. Translated: CASSRTGFSYEQYF.

This clone was observed a few times. The V and J genes are TRBV28 and TRBJ1-4; TRBD1 agrees at 7 bases. Losses at the gene ends were 3 bases for V and 8 bases for J; bases not matched to a gene: 6. The CDR3 runs 14 residues. CDR1 and CDR2 (germline): MDHEN, SYDVKM. The CDR3 region has the DNA TGTGCCAGCAGTTTCCAGGGGGACGGAGAAAAACTGTTTTTT. It encodes CASSFQGDGEKLFF.

The chain joins TRBV23-1 to TRBJ2-7; TRBD1 agrees at 7 bases. Being an ORF, TRBV23-1 has a function that is uncertain. Trimming removed 8 bases from V and 2 bases from J; junction bases left unmatched: 9. The CDR3 totals 14 residues. This chain's CDR3 is CASGRWDSTYEQYF. In DNA, the CDR3 is TGCGCCAGCGGTCGCTGGGACAGTACCTACGAGCAGTACTTC.

The genes are TRBV18 and TRBJ1-5, with a tentative D call TRBD1 (5 bases). V lost 4 bases and J 3 bases, leaving 19 bases between the germline ends. From germline, CDR1 is KGHSH and CDR2 LQKENI. The CDR3 consists of 17 residues. CDR3 DNA sequence: TGTGCCAGCTCACTAACCTTTGGGGCAGGGAACAATCAGCCCCAGCATTTT. As protein: CASSLTFGAGNNQPQHF.

V usage is TRBV11-2 and J usage is TRBJ2-3; D is ambiguous. CDR3 length: 13 amino acids. Germline V lookup: CDR1 SGHAT, CDR2 FQNNGV. The ends were cut back, 5 bases at V and 1 base at J, with 7 bases in the middle. CDR3 amino acids: CASSAPGTDTQYF. In nucleotides, the CDR3 is TGTGCCAGCAGCGCGCCGGGCACAGATACGCAGTATTTT.

This chain connects TRBV7-8 to TRBJ2-3, with TRBD2 matching 8 bases. J was trimmed by 6 bases and V by 7 bases; bases with no gene match: 6. CDR1 and CDR2 (germline): SGHVS, FQNEAQ. The CDR3 length is 13 residues. The CDR3 DNA reads TGTGCCAGCAAGCCGGGAGGGTGGGATACGCAGTATTTT. Encoded protein: CASKPGGWDTQYF.

The chain recombines TRBV2 with TRBJ2-5, with D uncertain. CDR1 SNHLY and CDR2 FYNNEI come from the germline V gene. This CDR3 spans 14 amino acids. The germline V and J ends were trimmed by 7 bases and 5 bases, with 17 bases remaining between them. The CDR3 here is CASTTRAGWETQYF. The CDR3 nucleotides are TGTGCCAGCACAACCCGAGCAGGATGGGAGACCCAGTACTTC.

This chain uses TRBV7-9 with TRBJ2-7; D is possibly TRBD1 (5 bases). Germline V gene data show CDR1 as SEHNR and CDR2 as FQNEAQ (reference sequence). The CDR3 consists of 15 residues. Trimming pared 2 bases from V and 4 bases from J, leaving 15 bases between. The CDR3 nucleotides read TGTGCCAGCAGCTTATTTACAGGAATTAAGTACGAGCAGTACTTC. Protein sequence: CASSLFTGIKYEQYF.

This chain joins TRBV27 and TRBJ2-1; weak D call: TRBD2 (6 bases). The V gene lost 4 bases and the J gene lost 6 bases, with 25 bases spanning the gap. This CDR3 comprises 18 residues. Per germline, CDR1 MNHEY and CDR2 SMNVEV (reference sequence). CDR3 nucleotide sequence: TGTGCCAGCAGTTACCGACCGCCCCTAGCGTCCTCGGGCAATGAGCAGTTCTTC. Residues: CASSYRPPLASSGNEQFF.

V is TRBV4-1 and J is TRBJ2-5, with D tentatively TRBD1 (8 bases). This CDR3 comprises 16 residues. V was shortened by 4 bases and J by 2 bases, with 17 bases between the two germline ends. CDR1 is MGHRA and CDR2 is YSYEKL in the germline V gene. CDR3: CASSLQGGRGQETQYF. DNA for the CDR3: TGCGCCAGCAGCCTACAGGGGGGGCGGGGACAAGAGACCCAGTACTTC.

The V gene is TRBV7-9, the J gene TRBJ2-2, with D unresolved. Trimming took 5 bases from V and 8 from J, leaving 12 bases between them. CDR1 and CDR2 (germline): SEHNR, FQNEAQ (reference sequence). CDR3 length: 13 residues. CDR3 sequence: CASSPLSGGELFF. The DNA for the CDR3 is TGTGCCAGCAGCCCTTTATCGGGTGGGGAGCTGTTTTTT. The full variable domain, in which reference TRBV7-9 and TRBJ2-2 provide the parts outside the CDR3, is DTGVSQNPRHKITKRGQNVTFRCDPISEHNRLYWYRQTLGQGPEFLTYFQNEAQLEKSRLLSDRFSAERPKGSFSTLEIQRTEQGDSAMYLCASSPLSGGELFFGEGSRLTVL.

For this clone: The sample has other DNA sequences that encode this CDR3 too. V gene TRBV19 combines with J gene TRBJ2-7; D may be TRBD2 (6 bases). The V gene's germline CDR1 is LNHDA and CDR2 SQIVND (reference sequence). The CDR3 loop spans 13 amino acids. The ends were cut back, 5 bases at V and 2 bases at J, with 10 bases in the middle. CDR3 sequence reads: CASSPGTPYEQYF. In nucleotides, the CDR3 is TGTGCCAGTAGTCCGGGGACTCCCTACGAGCAGTACTTC.

Details on this clone: The sample has other DNA sequences that encode this CDR3 too. The V call is TRBV27, the J call TRBJ2-7, with D perhaps TRBD2 (5 bases). This CDR3 comprises 14 residues. V was pared by 0 bases and J by 1 base, with 7 bases between. Germline CDR1 and CDR2: MNHEY and SMNVEV (reference sequence). The DNA of the CDR3 is TGTGCCAGCAGTTTATCACGGGGATCCTACGAGCAGTACTTC. Encoded protein: CASSLSRGSYEQYF.

This chain connects TRBV5-4 to TRBJ2-7; D uncertain. The CDR3 extends over 14 amino acids. From germline, CDR1 is SGHNT and CDR2 YYREEE (reference sequence). The germline V and J ends were trimmed by 0 bases and 0 bases, with 7 bases remaining between them. CDR3 region: CASSLGRSSYEQYF. CDR3 bases: TGTGCCAGCAGCTTGGGACGGAGCTCCTACGAGCAGTACTTC.

The chain's CDR3 is CASGLGQGLLNQPQHF. CDR3 bases: TGTGCTAGTGGTTTGGGACAGGGACTCCTGAATCAGCCCCAGCATTTT. This sequence joins TRBV12-5 and TRBJ1-5; 7 nucleotides align to TRBD1. The germline CDR1 and CDR2 sequences are LGHNT and FRNRAP. This CDR3 region has 16 residues. V trimming: 1 base; J trimming: 4 bases; junction bases outside the gene matches: 7. The variable domain in full, completed from reference TRBV12-5 and TRBJ1-5, reads DARVTQTPRHKVTEMGQEVTMRCQPILGHNTVFWYRQTMMQGLELLAYFRNRAPLDDSGMPKDRFSAEMPDATLATLKIQPSEPRDSAVYFCASGLGQGLLNQPQHFGDGTRLSIL.